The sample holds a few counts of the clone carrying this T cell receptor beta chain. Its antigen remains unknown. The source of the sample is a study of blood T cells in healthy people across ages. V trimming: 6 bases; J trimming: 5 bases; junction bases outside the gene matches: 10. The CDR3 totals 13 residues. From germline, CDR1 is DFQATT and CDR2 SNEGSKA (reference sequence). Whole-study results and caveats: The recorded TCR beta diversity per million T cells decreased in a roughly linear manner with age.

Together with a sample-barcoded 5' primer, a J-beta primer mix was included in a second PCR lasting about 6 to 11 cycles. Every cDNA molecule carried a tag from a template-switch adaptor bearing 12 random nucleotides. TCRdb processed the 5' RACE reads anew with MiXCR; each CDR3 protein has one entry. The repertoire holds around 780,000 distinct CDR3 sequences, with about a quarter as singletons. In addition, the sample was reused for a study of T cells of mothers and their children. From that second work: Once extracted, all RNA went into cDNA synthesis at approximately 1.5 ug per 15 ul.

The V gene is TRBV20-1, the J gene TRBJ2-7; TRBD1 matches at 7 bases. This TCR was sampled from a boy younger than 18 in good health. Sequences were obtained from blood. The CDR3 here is CSAPTTGLNEQYF. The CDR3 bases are TGCAGTGCGCCTACGACAGGGCTCAACGAGCAGTACTTC.